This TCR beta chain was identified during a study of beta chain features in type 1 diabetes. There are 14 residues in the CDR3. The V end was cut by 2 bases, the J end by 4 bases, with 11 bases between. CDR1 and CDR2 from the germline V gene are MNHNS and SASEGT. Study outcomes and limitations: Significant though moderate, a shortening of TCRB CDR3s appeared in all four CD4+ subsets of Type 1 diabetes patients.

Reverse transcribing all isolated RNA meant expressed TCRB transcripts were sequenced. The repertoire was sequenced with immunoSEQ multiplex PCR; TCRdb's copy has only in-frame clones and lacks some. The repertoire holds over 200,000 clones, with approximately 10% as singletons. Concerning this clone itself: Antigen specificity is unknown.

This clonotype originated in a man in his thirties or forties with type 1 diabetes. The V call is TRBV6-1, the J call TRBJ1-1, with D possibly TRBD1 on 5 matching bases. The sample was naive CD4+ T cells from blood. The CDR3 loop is CASSENQGSTEAFF. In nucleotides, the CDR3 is TGTGCCAGCAGTGAAAACCAGGGAAGCACTGAAGCTTTCTTT.